What follows describes a single T cell receptor beta chain. Its antigen is unidentified. This entry comes from a study of beta chain features in type 1 diabetes. Broader study findings: PCR might show a preference for shorter templates, equally across patients and controls. In every one of the four CD4+ subsets, TCRB CDR3s were moderately but significantly shorter in Type 1 diabetes patients.

The sequenced template was cDNA made from the entire isolated RNA. Assay used: immunoSEQ multiplex PCR; TCRdb lists only in-frame clones, some missing. The sample contains a few hundred thousand clones, 8.5% to 10% of which appear only once. This CDR3 comprises 13 residues. Trimming removed 8 bases from V and 11 bases from J, with 21 bases in between. Germline values: CDR1 SNHLY, CDR2 FYNNEI. Sequencing was carried out using central memory CD4+ T cells from blood. The receptor was derived from a young man with type 1 diabetes. This chain connects TRBV2 to TRBJ2-5, with D perhaps given as TRBD1 or TRBD2 (6 bases each). Here the CDR3 DNA reads TGTGCCAGCTCCCAGAACCCGAGGGGGGAGCAGTACTTC. It translates to CASSQNPRGEQYF.